The present entry profiles one TCR beta chain with its context. The sample is drawn from a study of blood T cell repertoires in COVID-19. Sequenced by immunoSEQ multiplex PCR; TCRdb stores in-frame clones only, minus some. The sample has a few hundred thousand clones, approximately 86% seen once; the top ten hold about 4.5%. The CDR3 sequence is 14 residues long. The germline V gene has CDR1 MNHEY and CDR2 SMNVEV (reference sequence). V shed 5 bases and J 4 bases; nucleotides not matched to a gene: 7. People in the exposed group encountered a COVID-19 case within 2 weeks before entering the study. Sequenced sample: PBMCs or T cells enriched from blood (not recorded which). The receptor comes from a woman aged 30 to 39 who had been exposed to COVID-19. The genes are TRBV27 and TRBJ1-2; 7 bases line up with TRBD1. CDR3 sequence: CASSLTGQAYGYTF. The DNA for the CDR3 is TGTGCCAGCAGTCTCACCGGACAGGCCTATGGCTACACCTTC.